Below, 28 T cell receptor beta chains from the same sample are listed, as sequenced in a study of blood T cell repertoires in COVID-19. Data came from immunoSEQ multiplex PCR; TCRdb stores just in-frame clones and leaves some out. The sample includes hundreds of thousands of clones, about 85% of them seen just once. Material: PBMCs or T cells enriched from blood (not recorded which). The source of these receptors is a man aged 35 to 55 who had recovered from COVID-19.

The genes are TRBV7-2 and TRBJ1-2; TRBD1 might be the D (6 bases). V lost 4 bases and J 7 bases, leaving 16 bases between the germline ends. Germline V gene lookup returns CDR1 SGHTA and CDR2 FQGNSA. CDR3 length: 14 amino acids. CDR3 sequence: CASSSPDRPRGYTF. CDR3 in DNA: TGTGCCAGCAGCTCCCCTGACAGGCCTCGTGGCTACACCTTC.

The chain uses TRBV27 and TRBJ1-5; no clear D. The CDR3 contains 14 residues. The V end lost 5 bases, the J end lost 0 bases, and 8 bases lay between the germline ends. Per the germline V gene, CDR1 is MNHEY and CDR2 is SMNVEV (reference sequence). CDR3 region: CASSTLGSNQPQHF. The CDR3 coding sequence is TGTGCCAGCAGTACCCTAGGTAGCAATCAGCCCCAGCATTTT.

V usage is TRBV5-4 and J usage is TRBJ1-1, with 9 bases identical to TRBD1. Losses at the gene ends were 5 bases for V and 5 bases for J; bases not matched to a gene: 4. Germline values: CDR1 SGHNT, CDR2 YYREEE (reference sequence). The CDR3 extends over 13 amino acids. The CDR3 nucleotides are TGTGCCAGCAGGAGGACAGGGGATACTGAAGCTTTCTTT. Its translation is CASRRTGDTEAFF.

Remarks on this clone: The sample holds other DNA sequences that translate to the same CDR3. J is TRBJ2-7 and V is TRBV28, with 7 bases that match TRBD1. Germline CDR1 and CDR2: MDHEN and SYDVKM. The ends lost 8 bases at V and 4 bases at J; junction bases unmatched: 11. The CDR3 totals 14 residues. The chain's CDR3 is CASRRQGISYEQYF. CDR3 coding DNA: TGTGCCAGCCGGCGACAGGGAATTTCGTACGAGCAGTACTTC.

Of note for this clone: Other DNA sequences in this sample translate to the same CDR3. The CDR3 coding sequence is TGTGCCAGCAGCCAAACAGGAGACACTGAAGCTTTCTTT. As protein: CASSQTGDTEAFF. The chain uses TRBV3-1 (or the pseudogene TRBV3-2) and TRBJ1-1, with D tentatively TRBD1 (5 bases). There are 13 residues in the CDR3. Per the germline V gene, CDR1 is LGHDT and CDR2 is YNNKEL (reference sequence). V lost 2 bases and J lost 3, with 7 bases in between.

This chain uses TRBV9 with TRBJ2-1; TRBD2 matches at 8 bases. From germline, CDR1 is SGDLS and CDR2 YYNGEE. The CDR3 consists of 16 residues. J gave up 4 bases and V 0 bases, and 6 bases lay outside the gene matches. The CDR3 reads CASSVGAGALYNEQFF. CDR3 in DNA: TGTGCCAGCAGCGTAGGAGCGGGGGCTTTATACAATGAGCAGTTCTTC.

This clone was counted a single time. The chain is built from TRBV24-1 and TRBJ2-5; no reliable D call. CDR1 is KGHDR, CDR2 SFDVKD, per germline. Trimming cost V 5 bases and J 1 base, with 10 bases left between them. The CDR3 runs 14 residues. In DNA form, the CDR3 reads TGTGCCACCAGTGGTGTATCGAGCCAAGAGACCCAGTACTTC. It codes for CATSGVSSQETQYF.

This clone was observed a few times. The chain has TRBV7-9 and TRBJ2-1; 8 nucleotides align to TRBD1. Per the germline V gene, CDR1 is SEHNR and CDR2 is FQNEAQ (reference sequence). The CDR3 totals 14 residues. The CDR3 region has the DNA TGTGTCCTTTCACAGGGGGGATCCTACAATGAGCAGTTCTTC. Its translation: CVLSQGGSYNEQFF.

The rearrangement joins TRBV4-1 to TRBJ2-1; 8 bases agree with TRBD1. With 4 bases clipped from V and 6 bases from J, the junction kept 8 bases outside the gene matches. Germline V gene data show CDR1 as MGHRA and CDR2 as YSYEKL. The CDR3 runs to 15 residues. The CDR3 loop is CASSLGQGLVNEQFF. CDR3 DNA: TGCGCCAGCAGCCTCGGACAGGGTTTGGTCAATGAGCAGTTCTTC.

There are a few counts of this clone. The chain has TRBV19 and TRBJ1-1; no clear D gene. The V gene lost 2 bases and the J gene lost 0 bases, with 16 bases spanning the gap. The germline V gene has CDR1 LNHDA and CDR2 SQIVND (reference sequence). This CDR3 is 17 amino acids long. The CDR3 bases are TGTGCCAGTAGTATAACCCGGCAGGCGACCTTGAACACTGAAGCTTTCTTT. As protein: CASSITRQATLNTEAFF. Using reference TRBV19 and TRBJ1-1 for the parts outside the CDR3, the full variable domain is DGGITQSPKYLFRKEGQNVTLSCEQNLNHDAMYWYRQDPGQGLRLIYYSQIVNDFQKGDIAEGYSVSREKKESFPLTVTSAQKNPTAFYLCASSITRQATLNTEAFFGQGTRLTVV.

This chain connects TRBV27 to TRBJ1-5; D is unclear. The CDR3 runs to 14 residues. Trimming cost V 2 bases and J 2 bases, with 7 bases left between them. The germline V gene encodes CDR1 MNHEY and CDR2 SMNVEV (reference sequence). The CDR3 nucleotides are TGTGCCAGCAGTTTAGTGGGAGGCAATCAGCCCCAGCATTTT. Amino acids: CASSLVGGNQPQHF.

This clone has just a few counts. The chain is built from TRBV5-1 and TRBJ2-7; 9 positions match TRBD1. The CDR3 is 18 amino acids. Germline assignment: CDR1 SGHRS and CDR2 YFSETQ. Unmatched junction bases numbered 15, after V lost 2 bases and J lost 3 bases. CDR3 DNA sequence: TGCGCCAGCAGCTTTCGGGGAACGAGGACAGGGGATGGCTACGAGCAGTACTTC. Amino acid sequence: CASSFRGTRTGDGYEQYF.

The V gene is TRBV7-3, the J gene TRBJ2-1; TRBD1 aligns across 12 bases. Trimming at V came to 5 bases and at J to 9 bases, leaving 8 bases not matched to a gene. The CDR3 length is 15 residues. CDR1 and CDR2 (germline): SGHTA, FQGTGA. The DNA for the CDR3 is TGTGCCAGCAGCCCCCGGGGACAGGGGGCGAGTGAGCAGTTCTTC. Protein product: CASSPRGQGASEQFF.

This clone was picked up one time. The chain is built from TRBV7-2 and TRBJ2-5; 8 bases align to TRBD2. This CDR3 comprises 16 residues. The germline V gene encodes CDR1 SGHTA and CDR2 FQGNSA. V shed 5 bases, J shed 1 base, and the junction held 9 bases outside the gene matches. CDR3 sequence: CASSPGAGGSQETQYF. In nucleotides, the CDR3 is TGTGCCAGCAGCCCAGGGGCGGGAGGATCCCAAGAGACCCAGTACTTC.

This clone was seen a few times. The sample contains more than one DNA sequence encoding this CDR3. This chain links TRBV19 with TRBJ2-7, with 7 nucleotides matching TRBD1. The J segment lost 3 bases and the V segment lost 3 bases, leaving 2 bases of the junction unmatched. The CDR3 totals 13 residues. CDR1 LNHDA and CDR2 SQIVND come from the germline V gene (reference sequence). This chain's CDR3 is CASSIRQGYEQYF. The CDR3, as DNA: TGTGCCAGTAGTATCAGACAGGGCTACGAGCAGTACTTC.

This chain joins TRBV25-1 and TRBJ2-2; 11 bases agree with TRBD2. Looked up from germline, CDR1 is MGHDK and CDR2 is SYGVNS. Trimming removed 1 base from V and 5 bases from J; junction bases left unmatched: 6. CDR3 length equals 17 residues. CDR3 DNA: TGTGCCAGCAGTGAATTAGCGGGAGGGATTACGACCGGGGAGCTGTTTTTT. This translates into CASSELAGGITTGELFF.

This sequence joins TRBV12-5 and TRBJ2-1; no clear D. CDR1 is LGHNT, CDR2 FRNRAP, per germline. Trimming took 5 bases from V and 9 from J, leaving 14 bases between them. This CDR3 comprises 13 residues. CDR3 amino acids: CASGTFFSGEQFF. The CDR3 bases are TGTGCTAGTGGTACCTTCTTCAGTGGTGAGCAGTTCTTC.

This clone was detected only a few times. The CDR3 loop reads CASSSGLAGEREQYF. The CDR3 DNA reads TGTGCCAGCAGTTCGGGACTAGCGGGAGAACGTGAGCAGTACTTC. The V call is TRBV28, the J call TRBJ2-7; TRBD2 matches at 14 bases. In germline, CDR1 is MDHEN, CDR2 SYDVKM. There are 15 residues in the CDR3. Germline trimming cut 4 bases from V and 7 bases from J; bases unmatched to any gene: 6.

V usage is TRBV5-1 and J usage is TRBJ1-1; possible D gene TRBD1, 5 bases. With 0 bases removed from V and 3 bases from J, the gap between germline ends came to 12 bases. The CDR3 totals 15 residues. From germline, CDR1 is SGHRS and CDR2 YFSETQ. The CDR3 sequence: CASSLVPKGDTEAFF. CDR3 DNA sequence: TGCGCCAGCAGCTTGGTACCAAAAGGGGACACTGAAGCTTTCTTT.

The chain uses TRBV5-1 and TRBJ2-7, with no clear D. Trimming stripped 3 bases from V and 1 base from J, with 8 bases between. Germline V gene lookup returns CDR1 SGHRS and CDR2 YFSETQ. The CDR3 sequence is 13 residues long. The CDR3 nucleotides read TGCGCCAGCAGCTCCGACAATTCCTACGAGCAGTACTTC. This codes for CASSSDNSYEQYF.

CDR3 in amino acids: CASSPYRTDYGYTF. DNA for the CDR3: TGTGCCAGCTCACCGTACCGGACAGATTATGGCTACACCTTC. This chain connects TRBV18 to TRBJ1-2; D possibly corresponds to TRBD1 (6 bases). The CDR3 sequence is 14 residues long. Trimming took off 3 bases at V and 5 bases at J, with 13 bases between the two ends. Germline CDR1 reads KGHSH; CDR2 reads LQKENI.

The chain joins TRBV21-1 to TRBJ2-7; TRBD1 is taken as the D call from the table, unchecked against the DNA. TRBV21-1 is a listed pseudogene. CDR3 length equals 12 residues. The CDR3 sequence is CASSGQQYEQYF. The CDR3 region has the DNA TGTGCCAGCAGCGGACAGCAGTACGAGCAGTACTTC.

This clone was detected only once. The chain is built from TRBV7-3 and TRBJ2-2; 13 nucleotides match TRBD2. CDR1 SGHTA and CDR2 FQGTGA come from the germline V gene. V shed 5 bases and J 3 bases; nucleotides not matched to a gene: 3. The CDR3 length is 16 residues. The CDR3 spells CASSRTSGSHTGELFF. For the CDR3, the DNA is TGTGCCAGCAGCCGGACTAGCGGGAGCCACACCGGGGAGCTGTTTTTT.

The chain has TRBV27 and TRBJ1-2; the match to TRBD1 covers 12 bases. CDR3 length equals 15 residues. Per germline, CDR1 MNHEY and CDR2 SMNVEV (reference sequence). Germline trimming cut 5 bases from V and 7 bases from J; bases unmatched to any gene: 8. CDR3 sequence: CASSTSGTGGGGYTF. The CDR3 DNA sequence: TGTGCCAGCAGTACATCCGGGACAGGGGGCGGTGGCTACACCTTC.

The chain is built from TRBV6-1 and TRBJ2-7; 9 nucleotides agree with TRBD2. After removal of 3 bases from V and 4 bases from J, the junction contained 4 bases not matched to a gene. CDR1 and CDR2 (germline): MNHNS, SASEGT. This CDR3 has 14 amino acids. The CDR3 here is CASSDVSGRYEQYF. The DNA of the CDR3 is TGTGCCAGCAGTGATGTGAGCGGGAGGTACGAGCAGTACTTC.

J is TRBJ1-1 and V is TRBV14; 7 nucleotides line up with TRBD1. Germline lookup yields CDR1 SGHDN and CDR2 FVKESK. V gave up 5 bases and J gave up 1 base; unmatched junction bases: 1. This CDR3 is 13 amino acids long. The CDR3 spells CASSRQGNTEAFF. The CDR3 DNA reads TGTGCCAGCAGCAGACAGGGGAACACTGAAGCTTTCTTT.

The chain employs TRBV5-1 and TRBJ2-5; D gene unclear. The germline V and J ends were trimmed by 5 bases and 2 bases, with 13 bases remaining between them. Germline V CDR1 and CDR2: SGHRS, YFSETQ. This CDR3 region has 14 residues. Here the CDR3 DNA reads TGCGCCAGCAGTTGGTTTGGCATACAAGAGACCCAGTACTTC. Encoded protein: CASSWFGIQETQYF.

The rearrangement uses TRBV19 and TRBJ2-7; the match to TRBD2 covers 11 bases. Trimming took 3 bases from V and 2 from J; bases not matched to a gene: 9. Germline-derived CDR1 and CDR2 are LNHDA and SQIVND (reference sequence). The CDR3 runs 17 residues. Here the CDR3 DNA reads TGTGCCAGTAGTATCCTGGCTAGCGGGAGGTCCCCCTACGAGCAGTACTTC. Translation gives CASSILASGRSPYEQYF.